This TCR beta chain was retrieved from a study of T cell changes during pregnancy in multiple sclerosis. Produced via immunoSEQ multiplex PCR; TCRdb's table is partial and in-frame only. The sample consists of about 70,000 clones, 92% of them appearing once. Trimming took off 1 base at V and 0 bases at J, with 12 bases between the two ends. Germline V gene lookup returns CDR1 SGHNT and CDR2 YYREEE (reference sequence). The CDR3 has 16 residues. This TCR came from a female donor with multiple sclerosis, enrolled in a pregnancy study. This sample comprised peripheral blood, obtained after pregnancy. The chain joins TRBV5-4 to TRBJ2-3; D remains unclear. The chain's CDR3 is CASSLLSSLSTDTQYF. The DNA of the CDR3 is TGTGCCAGCAGCTTGTTAAGCTCTCTAAGCACAGATACGCAGTATTTT.